These 4 T cell receptor beta chains were all obtained from the same sample, sequenced in a study of T cells in Graves' hyperthyroidism and ophthalmopathy. TCR beta CDR3 sequences were amplified from RNA transcripts. Researchers ran a first-round RT-PCR on the TCR CDR3 using the HTBI primer set. TCRdb passed the multiplex PCR reads through MiXCR, listing each CDR3 protein once. The table has 700,000 to 850,000 distinct CDR3 sequences, roughly a third seen once; the top ten hold less than 40%. Sequenced: blood. The source is a woman aged 40 to 50 with Graves' hyperthyroidism.

This clonotype was recorded once. A junction boundary mismatches the germline segment, possibly from a read error. The rearrangement uses TRBV7-2 and TRBJ2-7, with 8 bases aligning to TRBD2. CDR3 length: 15 amino acids. Germline assignment: CDR1 SGHTA and CDR2 FQGNSA. The CDR3 nucleotides are TGCGCCAGCAGCCAAGCCGGGACTAGATGGTACGAGCAGTACTTC. It codes for CASSQAGTRWYEQYF.

In its sample, this clonotype was seen many times. The chain has TRBV7-9 and TRBJ1-2; D not certain. V was shortened by 3 bases and J by 4 bases, with 9 bases between the two germline ends. The CDR3 totals 13 residues. Germline CDR1 is SEHNR and CDR2 is FQNEAQ (reference sequence). This chain's CDR3 is CASSFNSLYGYTF. The CDR3 nucleotides are TGTGCCAGCAGCTTTAACAGTCTCTATGGCTACACCTTC.

This clonotype was detected only once. This sequence joins TRBV7-2 and TRBJ2-7; 11 bases agree with TRBD2. The junction had 12 bases not matched to a gene; V was cut back by 5 bases and J by 6 bases. Looked up from germline, CDR1 is SGHTA and CDR2 is FQGNSA. CDR3 length: 16 residues. This chain's CDR3 is CASSQDFGLAGGEQYF. CDR3 coding DNA: TGTGCCAGCAGCCAAGATTTTGGTCTAGCGGGAGGCGAGCAGTACTTC.

This chain uses TRBV6-5 with TRBJ1-2; no clear D. Germline-derived CDR1 and CDR2 are MNHEY and SVGAGI. The CDR3 runs to 14 residues. V lost 2 bases to trimming and J lost 0 bases, with 7 bases between them. The CDR3 spells CASSYGEANYGYTF. CDR3 in DNA: TGTGCCAGCAGTTACGGGGAGGCTAACTATGGCTACACCTTC.